These 25 T cell receptor beta chains came from one sample sequenced in a study of beta chain features in type 1 diabetes. Every isolated RNA sample was fully reverse transcribed, so sequencing captured expressed TCRB transcripts. Profiled with immunoSEQ multiplex PCR; TCRdb holds only in-frame clones, not every one. The sample shows some 44,000 clones, 51% of them seen only once. The sequenced material came from Tregs from blood. The receptors were sampled from a woman aged 18 to 35 in good health.

V and J are TRBV27 and TRBJ2-3; 7 nucleotides line up with TRBD1. Germline V lookup: CDR1 MNHEY, CDR2 SMNVEV (reference sequence). The CDR3 length is 14 residues. The junction had 2 bases not matched to a gene; V was cut back by 4 bases and J by 1 base. The CDR3 spells CASSWDRRTDTQYF. CDR3 DNA: TGTGCCAGCAGTTGGGACAGACGCACAGATACGCAGTATTTT.

The genes are TRBV7-2 and TRBJ1-3; D is undetermined. Trimming removed 1 base from V and 0 bases from J, with 7 bases in between. Germline V lookup: CDR1 SGHTA, CDR2 FQGNSA. CDR3 size: 15 residues. CDR3 coding DNA: TGTGCCAGCAGCTTAGGTCAGGACTCTGGAAACACCATATATTTT. Translation: CASSLGQDSGNTIYF.

This clone has a handful of counts. This chain uses TRBV7-8 with TRBJ2-1; 13 bases line up with TRBD2. The V and J ends lost 1 base and 3 bases, in that order; junction bases with no gene match: 3. Germline assignment: CDR1 SGHVS and CDR2 FQNEAQ. This CDR3 has 17 residues. The CDR3 spells CASSLGGTSGNYNEQFF. The CDR3, as DNA: TGTGCCAGCAGCTTAGGCGGGACTAGCGGGAACTACAATGAGCAGTTCTTC.

This clone was counted between two and nine times. J is TRBJ2-7 and V is TRBV7-2; 8 nucleotides match TRBD2. The CDR3 is 14 amino acids. CDR1 and CDR2 (germline): SGHTA, FQGNSA. J gave up 5 bases and V 5 bases, and 8 bases lay outside the gene matches. The CDR3 is CASSPPGGRHEQYF. In DNA form, the CDR3 reads TGTGCCAGCAGCCCCCCGGGGGGGAGGCACGAGCAGTACTTC.

There are a few counts of this clone. The chain links TRBV11-3 to TRBJ2-2, with 10 bases that match TRBD1. The V segment lost 5 bases and the J segment 4 bases; nucleotides outside the gene matches: 13. Germline V gives CDR1 SGHNT, CDR2 YENEEA. This CDR3 contains 18 residues. The CDR3 reads CASSPTGTGVVSTGELFF. The CDR3 DNA reads as TGTGCCAGCAGCCCGACGGGGACAGGGGTAGTTTCCACCGGGGAGCTGTTTTTT.

V and J are TRBV11-1 and TRBJ2-3; 10 bases line up with TRBD1. Germline trimming cut 5 bases from V and 3 bases from J; bases unmatched to any gene: 5. This CDR3 contains 15 residues. Germline lookup yields CDR1 SGHAT and CDR2 FQDESV (reference sequence). DNA for the CDR3: TGTGCCAGCAGCGGAAGGGACAGGGGAACAGATACGCAGTATTTT. This codes for CASSGRDRGTDTQYF.

The rearrangement joins TRBV30 to TRBJ2-3; D is ambiguous. The germline CDR1 and CDR2 sequences are GTSNPN and SVGIG (reference sequence). This CDR3 is built from 14 residues. V was pared by 4 bases and J by 3 bases, with 14 bases between. CDR3 residues: CAWIINTGTDTQYF. CDR3 coding DNA: TGTGCCTGGATTATCAACACCGGGACAGATACGCAGTATTTT.

The gene calls are TRBV10-3 and TRBJ1-5; no clear D gene. This CDR3 has 16 residues. Deletions cut 1 base from V and 3 bases from J, with 13 bases between. Per the germline V gene, CDR1 is ENHRY and CDR2 is SYGVKD. CDR3 sequence reads: CAISEFAPQDNQPQHF. The CDR3 DNA follows: TGTGCCATCAGTGAGTTCGCCCCCCAGGACAATCAGCCCCAGCATTTT.

The chain carries TRBV30 and TRBJ1-5; 7 nucleotides match TRBD1. Trimming at V came to 1 base and at J to 2 bases, leaving 2 bases not matched to a gene. The CDR3 covers 14 residues. CDR1 is GTSNPN and CDR2 is SVGIG in the germline V gene (reference sequence). In nucleotides, the CDR3 is TGTGCCTGGAGTGGCCAGGGGGGCAATCAGCCCCAGCATTTT. This codes for CAWSGQGGNQPQHF.

This clone was observed a handful of times. The V gene is TRBV28, the J gene TRBJ2-7, with 14 bases identical to TRBD2. The CDR3 spans 19 residues. With V trimmed by 4 bases and J by 6 bases, 17 bases remained unmatched. Germline CDR1 reads MDHEN; CDR2 reads SYDVKM. The CDR3: CASSSPTGLAGVSPFEQYF. The DNA of the CDR3 is TGTGCCAGCAGTTCCCCTACGGGACTAGCGGGAGTTTCGCCCTTCGAGCAGTACTTC.

The gene calls are TRBV6-6 and TRBJ2-3, with 10 positions matching TRBD1. CDR1 and CDR2 from the germline V gene are MNHNY and SVGAGI (reference sequence). The CDR3 spans 15 residues. J was trimmed by 3 bases and V by 6 bases; bases with no gene match: 6. The CDR3 sequence is CASRQTGGWTDTQYF. The CDR3 region has the DNA TGTGCCAGCAGACAGACAGGGGGCTGGACAGATACGCAGTATTTT.

In this sample, this clone turned up a few times. The V call is TRBV7-2, the J call TRBJ1-1, with D perhaps TRBD1 (6 bases). With 5 bases removed from V and 5 bases from J, the gap between germline ends came to 18 bases. The germline gives CDR1 SGHTA, CDR2 FQGNSA. CDR3 length: 15 residues. The CDR3 bases are TGTGCCAGCAGCCCGGGCGGACAGATAAGGACTGAAGCTTTCTTT. Residues: CASSPGGQIRTEAFF.

Of note for this clone: A junction boundary mismatches the germline segment, possibly from a read error. This rearrangement joins TRBV7-2 to TRBJ2-6, with 11 bases lining up with TRBD2. Germline V lookup: CDR1 SGHTA, CDR2 FQGNSA. The CDR3 loop spans 17 amino acids. The DNA for the CDR3 is TGTGCCGGCAGCAAACTAGCGGGGGTAACTGGGGCCAACGTCCTGACTTTC. This translates into CAGSKLAGVTGANVLTF.

This clone was counted a few times. The chain uses TRBV5-1 and TRBJ2-2; 13 bases agree with TRBD2. Germline-derived CDR1 and CDR2 are SGHRS and YFSETQ. The V and J ends lost 4 bases and 6 bases, in that order; junction bases with no gene match: 12. The CDR3 is 18 amino acids. The CDR3 here is CASSAGLAGVPGAGELFF. In DNA, the CDR3 is TGCGCCAGCAGCGCCGGACTAGCGGGAGTTCCTGGAGCCGGGGAGCTGTTTTTT.

The genes are TRBV4-2 and TRBJ1-3; 9 nucleotides line up with TRBD1. Germline lookup yields CDR1 LGHNA and CDR2 YNFKEQ. With 2 bases clipped from V and 0 bases from J, the junction kept 8 bases outside the gene matches. The CDR3 spans 18 residues. CDR3 residues: CASSQPRTGAYSGNTIYF. CDR3 bases: TGTGCCAGCAGCCAACCACGGACAGGGGCCTACTCTGGAAACACCATATATTTT.

Comments on this clone: One junction end does not reproduce the germline sequence, and a read error may be involved. The chain is built from TRBV30 and TRBJ2-1; D uncertain. CDR1 and CDR2 from the germline V gene are GTSNPN and SVGIG (reference sequence). The CDR3 consists of 17 residues. The CDR3 nucleotides read TGTGCCTGGAGTAGACTTAGCCCCGTGATCTCCTACAATGAGCAGCTCTTC. This codes for CAWSRLSPVISYNEQLF.

This clone has a handful of counts. This chain links TRBV14 with TRBJ2-5; 8 bases agree with TRBD1. After removal of 4 bases from V and 4 bases from J, the junction contained 11 bases not matched to a gene. CDR1 and CDR2 (germline): SGHDN, FVKESK. This CDR3 contains 16 residues. CDR3 sequence (DNA): TGTGCCAGCAGCCGAGGGACAGGCCCCGGCCTAGAGACCCAGTACTTC. This codes for CASSRGTGPGLETQYF.

The chain has TRBV5-1 and TRBJ2-5, with 7 bases matching TRBD2. With the DNA end fitting TRBJ2-7 better, the J assignment may be wrong. The CDR3 totals 14 residues. The V gene's germline CDR1 is SGHRS and CDR2 YFSETQ. CDR3 bases: TGCGCCAGCAGCAGGGACGGGGGGTCGTACGAGCAGTACTTC. This sequence encodes CASSRDGGSYEQYF.

The chain has TRBV2 and TRBJ2-1, with TRBD2 matching over 10 bases. V gave up 6 bases and J gave up 1 base; unmatched junction bases: 6. The CDR3 spans 16 residues. Looked up from germline, CDR1 is SNHLY and CDR2 is FYNNEI. CDR3 protein: CASSWTSGQSYNEQFF. CDR3 DNA sequence: TGTGCCAGCAGCTGGACTAGCGGCCAATCCTACAATGAGCAGTTCTTC.

The chain couples TRBV19 to TRBJ2-1; TRBD2 agrees at 9 bases. Germline V gives CDR1 LNHDA, CDR2 SQIVND (reference sequence). The CDR3 length is 15 residues. Trimming at V came to 4 bases and at J to 3 bases, leaving 4 bases not matched to a gene. CDR3 sequence: CASSTASGVYNEQFF. The CDR3 DNA reads as TGTGCCAGTAGTACCGCTAGCGGGGTCTACAATGAGCAGTTCTTC.

This clone showed up just a few times. The CDR3 here is CASSQGVYGYTF. CDR3 bases: TGCGCCAGCAGCCAAGGAGTCTATGGCTACACCTTC. This rearrangement joins TRBV4-3 to TRBJ1-2; D call uncertain. CDR1 LGHNA and CDR2 YSLEER come from the germline V gene. The CDR3 spans 12 residues. V was pared by 1 base and J by 4 bases, with 4 bases between.

The chain couples TRBV4-1 to TRBJ2-5, with TRBD2 matching 8 bases. The trim removed 1 base at V and 4 bases at J, leaving 8 bases unmatched. CDR1 MGHRA and CDR2 YSYEKL come from the germline V gene. The CDR3 loop spans 16 amino acids. CDR3: CASSQGVSGSTETQYF. CDR3 bases: TGCGCCAGCAGCCAAGGGGTCAGCGGGAGTACAGAGACCCAGTACTTC.

This clone was found a few times. The CDR3 spells CSVNQADTQYF. The DNA of the CDR3 is TGCAGCGTAAATCAGGCAGATACGCAGTATTTT. The V and J genes are TRBV29-1 and TRBJ2-3; D is undetermined. This CDR3 region has 11 residues. Germline assignment: CDR1 SQVTM and CDR2 ANQGSEA. With 6 bases removed from V and 4 bases from J, the gap between germline ends came to 8 bases.

V is TRBV7-9 and J is TRBJ2-1; 10 positions match TRBD2. The CDR3 consists of 16 residues. Germline V CDR1 and CDR2: SEHNR, FQNEAQ (reference sequence). J was trimmed by 9 bases and V by 6 bases; bases with no gene match: 14. The CDR3 DNA reads TGTGCCAGCAGACACAATGCTAGCGGGAGTAGGAGTGAGCAGTTCTTC. This translates into CASRHNASGSRSEQFF.

The V gene is TRBV10-3, the J gene TRBJ2-3; maybe TRBD1 (7 bases). Germline V CDR1 and CDR2: ENHRY, SYGVKD. The CDR3 runs 18 residues. The V end was cut by 5 bases, the J end by 2 bases, with 23 bases between. The CDR3 sequence is CAISLTGEEGLNTDTQYF. The CDR3 DNA follows: TGTGCCATCAGTCTTACAGGGGAGGAGGGGTTGAACACAGATACGCAGTATTTT.